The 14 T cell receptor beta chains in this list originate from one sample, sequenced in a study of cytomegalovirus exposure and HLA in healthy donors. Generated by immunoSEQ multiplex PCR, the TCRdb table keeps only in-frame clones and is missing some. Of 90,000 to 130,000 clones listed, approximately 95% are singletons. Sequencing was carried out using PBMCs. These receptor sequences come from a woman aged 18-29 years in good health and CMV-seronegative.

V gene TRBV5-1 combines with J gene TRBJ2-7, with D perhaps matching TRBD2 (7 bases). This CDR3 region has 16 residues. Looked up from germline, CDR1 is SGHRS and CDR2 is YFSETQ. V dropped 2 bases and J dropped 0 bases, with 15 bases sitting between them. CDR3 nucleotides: TGCGCCAGCAGCTTCGTAGGGGGGGAGGGCTCCTACGAGCAGTACTTC. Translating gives CASSFVGGEGSYEQYF.

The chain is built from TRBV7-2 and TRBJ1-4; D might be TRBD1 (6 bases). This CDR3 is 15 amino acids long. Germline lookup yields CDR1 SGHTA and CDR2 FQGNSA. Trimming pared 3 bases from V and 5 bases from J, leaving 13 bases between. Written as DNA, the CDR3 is TGTGCCAGCAGCTTCAAGACAGGTTGGAATGAAAAACTGTTTTTT. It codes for CASSFKTGWNEKLFF.

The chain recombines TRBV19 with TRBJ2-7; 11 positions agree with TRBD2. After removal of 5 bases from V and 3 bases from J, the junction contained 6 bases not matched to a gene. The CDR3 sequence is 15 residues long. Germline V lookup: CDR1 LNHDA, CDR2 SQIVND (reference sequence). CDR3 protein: CASSLSGGESYEQYF. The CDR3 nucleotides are TGTGCCAGTAGTCTTAGCGGGGGGGAGAGCTACGAGCAGTACTTC.

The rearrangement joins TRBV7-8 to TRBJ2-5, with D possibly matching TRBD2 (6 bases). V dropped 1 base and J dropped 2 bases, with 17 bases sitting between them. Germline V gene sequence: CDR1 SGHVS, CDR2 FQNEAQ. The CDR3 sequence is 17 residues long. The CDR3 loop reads CASSLDFGGLYQETQYF. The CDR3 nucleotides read TGTGCCAGCAGCTTAGACTTTGGGGGGTTATATCAAGAGACCCAGTACTTC.

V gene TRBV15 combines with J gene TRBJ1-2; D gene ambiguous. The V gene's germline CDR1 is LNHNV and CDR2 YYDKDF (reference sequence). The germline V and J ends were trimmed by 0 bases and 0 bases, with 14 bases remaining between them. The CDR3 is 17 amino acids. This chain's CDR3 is CATSRDPRRIPNYGYTF. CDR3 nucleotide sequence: TGTGCCACCAGCAGAGATCCTCGGAGGATACCTAACTATGGCTACACCTTC. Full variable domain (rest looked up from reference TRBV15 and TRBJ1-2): DAMVIQNPRYQVTQFGKPVTLSCSQTLNHNVMYWYQQKSSQAPKLLFHYYDKDFNNEADTPDNFQSRRPNTSFCFLDIRSPGLGDTAMYLCATSRDPRRIPNYGYTFGSGTRLTVV.

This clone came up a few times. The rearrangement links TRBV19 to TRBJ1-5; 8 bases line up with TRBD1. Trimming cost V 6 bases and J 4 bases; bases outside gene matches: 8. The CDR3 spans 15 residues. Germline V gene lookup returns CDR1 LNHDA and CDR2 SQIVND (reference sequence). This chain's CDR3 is CASRGIGQGNQPQHF. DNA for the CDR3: TGTGCCAGTAGAGGGATCGGACAGGGTAATCAGCCCCAGCATTTT.

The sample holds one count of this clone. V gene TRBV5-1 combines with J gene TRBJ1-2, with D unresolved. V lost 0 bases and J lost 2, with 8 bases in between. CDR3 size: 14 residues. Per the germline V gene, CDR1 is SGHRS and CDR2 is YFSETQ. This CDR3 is CASSLGASNYGYTF. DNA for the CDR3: TGCGCCAGCAGCTTGGGGGCGTCGAACTATGGCTACACCTTC.

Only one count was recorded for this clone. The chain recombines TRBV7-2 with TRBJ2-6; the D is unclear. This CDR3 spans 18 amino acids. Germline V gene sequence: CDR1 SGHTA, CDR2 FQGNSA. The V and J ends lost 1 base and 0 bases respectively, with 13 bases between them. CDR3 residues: CASSLGPHRTSGANVLTF. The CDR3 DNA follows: TGTGCCAGCAGCTTAGGGCCTCACCGTACCTCTGGGGCCAACGTCCTGACTTTC.

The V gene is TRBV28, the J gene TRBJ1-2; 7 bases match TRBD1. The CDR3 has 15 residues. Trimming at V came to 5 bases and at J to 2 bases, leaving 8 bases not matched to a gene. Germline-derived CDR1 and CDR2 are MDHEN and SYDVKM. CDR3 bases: TGTGCCAGCAGTCCACTCGACAGGGCCAACTATGGCTACACCTTC. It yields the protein CASSPLDRANYGYTF.

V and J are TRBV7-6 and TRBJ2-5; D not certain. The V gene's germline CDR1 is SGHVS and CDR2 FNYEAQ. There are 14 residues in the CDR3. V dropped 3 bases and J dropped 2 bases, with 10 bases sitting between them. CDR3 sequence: CASSLRGLQETQYF. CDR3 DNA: TGTGCCAGCAGCTTGCGAGGCTTACAAGAGACCCAGTACTTC.

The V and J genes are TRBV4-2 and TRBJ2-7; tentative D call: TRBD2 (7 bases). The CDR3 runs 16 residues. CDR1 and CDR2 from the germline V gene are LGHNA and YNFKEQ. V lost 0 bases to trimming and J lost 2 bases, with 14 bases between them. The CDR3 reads CASSQERGAEAYEQYF. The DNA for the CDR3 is TGTGCCAGCAGCCAAGAACGGGGGGCCGAAGCCTACGAGCAGTACTTC.

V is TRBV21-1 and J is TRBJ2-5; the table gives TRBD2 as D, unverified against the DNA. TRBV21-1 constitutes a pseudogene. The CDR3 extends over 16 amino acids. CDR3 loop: CASSKKIDFTEETQYF. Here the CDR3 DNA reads TGTGCCAGCAGCAAAAAAATAGATTTCACGGAAGAGACCCAGTACTTC.

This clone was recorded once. The CDR3 nucleotides read TGTGCCAGCAGTGAGAGCTCCTATAATTCACCCCTCCACTTT. This codes for CASSESSYNSPLHF. The chain uses TRBV2 and TRBJ1-6; D not certain. The CDR3 is 14 residues long. The germline V gene has CDR1 SNHLY and CDR2 FYNNEI. The V and J ends lost 3 bases and 0 bases respectively, with 3 bases between them.

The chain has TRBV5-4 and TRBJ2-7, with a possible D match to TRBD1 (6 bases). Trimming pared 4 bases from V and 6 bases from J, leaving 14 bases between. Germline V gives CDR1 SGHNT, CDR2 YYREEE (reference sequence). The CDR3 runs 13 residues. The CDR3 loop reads CASSNLQGGEQYF. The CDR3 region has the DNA TGTGCCAGCAGCAACCTACAGGGCGGCGAGCAGTACTTC.